Reported below is one T cell receptor beta chain. Antigen unknown. Clones were read by immunoSEQ multiplex PCR, and TCRdb kept only the in-frame ones, dropping some. The data contain roughly 130,000 clones, about nine tenths of them singletons. Germline CDR1 reads MDHEN; CDR2 reads SYDVKM. CDR3 size: 16 residues. V shed 6 bases, J shed 2 bases, and the junction held 5 bases outside the gene matches. The data belong to a study of T cell responses to AZD1222 COVID-19 vaccine. On the study more broadly: Investigators merged groups given second doses at roughly 4 or roughly 12 weeks. Study conclusions and caveats: As reported, nearly half of all spike-specific TCRs target variant regions that are unmutated. The number of AZD1222 recipients seropositive at baseline was only six. Repertoire sampling was restricted to post-peak T cell response timepoints.

The chain carries TRBV28 and TRBJ2-5, with 14 bases fitting TRBD2. The receptor comes from an adult in good health. The starting material was peripheral blood, obtained on day 0 of AZD1222 vaccination. CDR3 protein: CASRTGTSGGQETQYF. The CDR3 DNA reads as TGTGCCAGCAGGACAGGGACTAGCGGGGGTCAAGAGACCCAGTACTTC.